Listed here are 19 T cell receptor beta chains from one sample, sequenced in a study of control samples from healthy donors and cancer patients. TCRdb keeps only in-frame clones here, not all; method: immunoSEQ multiplex PCR. In the table there are 350,000 to 450,000 clones, over 75% of which are singletons. Sequenced sample: PBMCs. The receptors here all came from a man aged 35 to 55 with head and neck cancer.

The V call is TRBV5-1, the J call TRBJ2-3; D perhaps matches TRBD2 (5 bases). This CDR3 region has 16 residues. The V gene lost 6 bases and the J gene lost 0 bases, with 17 bases spanning the gap. Germline CDR1 and CDR2: SGHRS and YFSETQ. The CDR3 reads CASKDDRGLSTDTQYF. The CDR3 region has the DNA TGCGCCAGCAAGGACGACCGGGGTCTCAGCACAGATACGCAGTATTTT.

The chain has TRBV19 and TRBJ2-5; the match to TRBD2 covers 7 bases. Germline-derived CDR1 and CDR2 are LNHDA and SQIVND (reference sequence). The CDR3 has 15 amino acids. The trim removed 6 bases at V and 3 bases at J, leaving 10 bases unmatched. The CDR3 DNA is TGTGCCAGTAGCCCCGGGGCTAGCGGAGAAGAGACCCAGTACTTC. As protein: CASSPGASGEETQYF.

V and J are TRBV2 and TRBJ2-7; D tentatively reads TRBD1 or TRBD2 (6 bases each). Trimming shortened V by 2 bases and J by 3 bases, and 17 bases separated the two germline ends. The germline V gene encodes CDR1 SNHLY and CDR2 FYNNEI. The CDR3 loop spans 16 amino acids. CDR3 sequence reads: CASSEKGGTFGYEQYF. Here the CDR3 DNA reads TGTGCCAGCAGTGAAAAAGGCGGGACATTCGGCTACGAGCAGTACTTC.

J is TRBJ2-5 and V is TRBV7-9; TRBD2 matches at 8 bases. The germline V gene encodes CDR1 SEHNR and CDR2 FQNEAQ (reference sequence). Losses at the gene ends were 2 bases for V and 2 bases for J; bases not matched to a gene: 4. This CDR3 has 15 amino acids. CDR3 sequence (DNA): TGTGCCAGCAGCTTATCTCGGGAGGGACAAGAGACCCAGTACTTC. Residues: CASSLSREGQETQYF.

The chain employs TRBV30 and TRBJ1-6; D is ambiguous. The germline V gene encodes CDR1 GTSNPN and CDR2 SVGIG (reference sequence). This CDR3 has 11 amino acids. Deletions cut 5 bases from V and 8 bases from J, with 7 bases between. The CDR3 is CAWGVDSPLHF. In nucleotides, the CDR3 is TGTGCCTGGGGGGTGGATTCACCCCTCCACTTT.

The chain carries TRBV7-6 and TRBJ1-5, with 8 bases that match TRBD1. V was clipped by 5 bases and J by 2 bases; unmatched bases: 8. CDR1 SGHVS and CDR2 FNYEAQ come from the germline V gene. This CDR3 is 16 amino acids long. The DNA for the CDR3 is TGTGCCAGCAGCCCACAGGGGGACGGCGGCAATCAGCCCCAGCATTTT. Translated: CASSPQGDGGNQPQHF. The variable domain in full, with the rest retrieved from reference TRBV7-6 and TRBJ1-5, is GAGVSQSPRYKVTKRGQDVALRCDPISGHVSLYWYRQALGQGPEFLTYFNYEAQQDKSGLPNDRFSAERPEGSISTLTIQRTEQRDSAMYRCASSPQGDGGNQPQHFGDGTRLSIL.

The V call is TRBV30, the J call TRBJ1-1; 8 bases line up with TRBD1. The CDR3 extends over 15 amino acids. CDR1 is GTSNPN and CDR2 is SVGIG in the germline V gene (reference sequence). V trimming: 3 bases; J trimming: 4 bases; junction bases outside the gene matches: 10. CDR3 protein: CAWSAPDRGTTEAFF. In DNA form, the CDR3 reads TGTGCCTGGAGCGCCCCCGACAGGGGCACCACTGAAGCTTTCTTT.

In this sample, this clone turned up a few times. The chain recombines TRBV5-1 with TRBJ1-4; no clear D. The CDR3 covers 12 residues. Trimming cost V 0 bases and J 9 bases, with 6 bases left between them. Germline values: CDR1 SGHRS, CDR2 YFSETQ. CDR3 sequence reads: CASSLDLKKLFF. The CDR3 DNA sequence: TGCGCCAGCAGCTTGGATCTTAAAAAACTGTTTTTT.

The chain links TRBV18 to TRBJ2-7; 10 nucleotides align to TRBD2. J gave up 2 bases and V 0 bases, and 7 bases lay outside the gene matches. This CDR3 is built from 17 residues. Germline V CDR1 and CDR2: KGHSH, LQKENI. DNA for the CDR3: TGTGCCAGCTCACCACCTGCACTAGCGGGATCAGCCTACGAGCAGTACTTC. Its translation: CASSPPALAGSAYEQYF.

This clone was observed a few times. The V and J genes are TRBV5-6 and TRBJ2-2, with TRBD2 identical over 9 bases. After removal of 4 bases from V and 7 bases from J, the junction contained 14 bases not matched to a gene. This CDR3 is built from 17 residues. Germline V CDR1 and CDR2: SGHDT, YYEEEE. The CDR3 sequence is CASSGAGGRALGGELFF. The CDR3 coding sequence is TGTGCCAGCAGCGGCGCGGGCGGGAGGGCCCTCGGCGGGGAGCTGTTTTTT. Filled out from reference TRBV5-6 and TRBJ2-2, the complete variable domain reads DAGVTQSPTHLIKTRGQQVTLRCSPKSGHDTVSWYQQALGQGPQFIFQYYEEEERQRGNFPDRFSGHQFPNYSSELNVNALLLGDSALYLCASSGAGGRALGGELFFGEGSRLTVL.

J is TRBJ1-6 and V is TRBV30; no firm D call. Germline CDR1 GTSNPN, CDR2 SVGIG (reference sequence). The germline V and J ends were trimmed by 2 bases and 0 bases, with 11 bases remaining between them. The CDR3 spans 16 residues. The CDR3 reads CAWSYPQSSYNSPLHF. CDR3 bases: TGTGCCTGGAGTTATCCCCAGAGCTCCTATAATTCACCCCTCCACTTT.

The chain recombines TRBV5-1 with TRBJ2-7; 13 bases fit TRBD2. The V segment lost 4 bases and the J segment 2 bases; nucleotides outside the gene matches: 3. There are 15 residues in the CDR3. The germline V gene encodes CDR1 SGHRS and CDR2 YFSETQ. The CDR3 sequence: CASSVTSGRAYEQYF. The CDR3 region has the DNA TGCGCCAGCAGCGTAACTAGCGGGAGGGCCTACGAGCAGTACTTC.

The rearrangement links TRBV6-5 to TRBJ2-3, with 9 bases matching TRBD1. Trimming took 5 bases from V and 3 from J; bases not matched to a gene: 6. This CDR3 is built from 15 residues. CDR1 and CDR2 from the germline V gene are MNHEY and SVGAGI. The CDR3 DNA sequence: TGTGCCAGCAGTCGAGGGGGACAGGGAACAGATACGCAGTATTTT. It is translated as CASSRGGQGTDTQYF.

The chain uses TRBV28 and TRBJ1-6, with D unclear. Trimming pared 4 bases from V and 4 bases from J, leaving 11 bases between. CDR3 length equals 15 residues. Germline CDR1 reads MDHEN; CDR2 reads SYDVKM. The CDR3 is CASSWNSPYNSPLHF. Written as DNA, the CDR3 is TGTGCCAGCAGTTGGAACAGCCCATATAATTCACCCCTCCACTTT.

This chain uses TRBV5-1 with TRBJ2-2, with D maybe TRBD2 (6 bases). The CDR3 contains 16 residues. Trimming left V 4 bases short and J 1 base short, with 14 bases between. CDR1 is SGHRS and CDR2 is YFSETQ in the germline V gene. The CDR3 DNA reads TGCGCCAGCAGCGAGTTTGAGGGAGGGAACACCGGGGAGCTGTTTTTT. Translated, it gives CASSEFEGGNTGELFF.

This sequence joins TRBV6-2 or TRBV6-3 and TRBJ2-2; D gene ambiguous. V was clipped by 0 bases and J by 1 base, with 9 bases between them. The CDR3 is 16 amino acids. Germline V gives CDR1 MNHEY, CDR2 SVGEGT. The CDR3 nucleotides are TGTGCCAGCAGTTACTCTTCCCAGAGGAACACCGGGGAGCTGTTTTTT. Translating it yields CASSYSSQRNTGELFF.

This chain uses TRBV4-2 with TRBJ1-2; D perhaps matches TRBD1 (6 bases). Germline CDR1 reads LGHNA; CDR2 reads YNFKEQ. The CDR3 runs to 15 residues. The V and J ends lost 3 bases and 3 bases respectively, with 14 bases between them. CDR3 bases: TGTGCCAGCAGCCATGCCACGGGGGCGGACTATGGCTACACCTTC. It specifies CASSHATGADYGYTF.

This clone was recorded only once. The rearrangement links TRBV7-3 to TRBJ1-1; maybe TRBD1 (6 bases). Per the germline V gene, CDR1 is SGHTA and CDR2 is FQGTGA. Trimming cost V 1 base and J 4 bases, with 13 bases left between them. The CDR3 covers 15 residues. The CDR3 is CASSLMGGPSTEAFF. Here the CDR3 DNA reads TGTGCCAGCAGCTTAATGGGGGGGCCAAGCACTGAAGCTTTCTTT.

V usage is TRBV5-6 and J usage is TRBJ2-7; perhaps TRBD1 as D (6 bases). V lost 0 bases and J 2 bases, leaving 9 bases between the germline ends. Germline CDR1 reads SGHDT; CDR2 reads YYEEEE. The CDR3 extends over 14 amino acids. DNA for the CDR3: TGTGCCAGCAGCTTGGGGGACATAACCTACGAGCAGTACTTC. It encodes CASSLGDITYEQYF.